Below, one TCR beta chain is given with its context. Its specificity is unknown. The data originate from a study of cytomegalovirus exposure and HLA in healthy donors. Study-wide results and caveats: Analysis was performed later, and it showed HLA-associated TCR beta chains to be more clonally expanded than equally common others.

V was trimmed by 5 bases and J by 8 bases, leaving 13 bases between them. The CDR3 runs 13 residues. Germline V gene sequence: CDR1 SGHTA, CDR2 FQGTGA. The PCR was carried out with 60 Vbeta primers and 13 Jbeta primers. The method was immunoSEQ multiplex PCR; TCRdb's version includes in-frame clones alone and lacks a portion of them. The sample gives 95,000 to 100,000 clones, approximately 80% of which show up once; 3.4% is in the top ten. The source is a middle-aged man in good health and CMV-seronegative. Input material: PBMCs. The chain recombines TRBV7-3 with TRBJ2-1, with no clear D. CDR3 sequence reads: CASSENPRHEQFF. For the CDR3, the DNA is TGTGCCAGCAGCGAAAACCCGCGTCATGAGCAGTTCTTC.